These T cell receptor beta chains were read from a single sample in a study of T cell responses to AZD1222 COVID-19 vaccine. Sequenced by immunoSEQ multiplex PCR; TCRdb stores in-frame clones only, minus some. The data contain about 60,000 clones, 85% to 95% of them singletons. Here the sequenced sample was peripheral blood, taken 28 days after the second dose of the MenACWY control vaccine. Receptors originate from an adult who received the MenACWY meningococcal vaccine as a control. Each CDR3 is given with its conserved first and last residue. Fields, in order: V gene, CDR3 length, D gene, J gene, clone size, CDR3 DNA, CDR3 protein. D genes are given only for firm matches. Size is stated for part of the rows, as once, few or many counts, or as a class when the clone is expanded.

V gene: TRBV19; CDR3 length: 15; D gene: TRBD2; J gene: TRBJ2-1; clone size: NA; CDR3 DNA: TGTGCCAGTAGTATTAGCGGGGAATCATACAATGAGCAGTTCTTC; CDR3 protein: CASSISGESYNEQFF
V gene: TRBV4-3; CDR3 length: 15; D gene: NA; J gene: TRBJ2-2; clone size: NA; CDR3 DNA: TGCGCCAGCAGCCCCGCTAAGGGGGTCACCGGGGAGCTGTTTTTT; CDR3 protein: CASSPAKGVTGELFF
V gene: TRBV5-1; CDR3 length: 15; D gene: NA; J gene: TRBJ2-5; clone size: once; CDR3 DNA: TGCGCCAGCAGCACGGGCTCGGGGATTGGAGAGACCCAGTACTTC; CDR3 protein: CASSTGSGIGETQYF
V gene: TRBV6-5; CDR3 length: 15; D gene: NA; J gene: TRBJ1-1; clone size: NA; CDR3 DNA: TGTGCCAGCAGTTCCATGCCGGACGGAACAACTGAAGCTTTCTTT; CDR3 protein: CASSSMPDGTTEAFF
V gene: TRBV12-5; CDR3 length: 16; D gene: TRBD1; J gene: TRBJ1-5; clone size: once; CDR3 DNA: TGTGCTAGTGGTCAGACAGGGGGCGGTAGCAATCAGCCCCAGCATTTT; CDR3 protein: CASGQTGGGSNQPQHF
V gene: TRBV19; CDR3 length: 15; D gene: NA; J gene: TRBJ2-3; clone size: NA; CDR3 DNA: TGTGCCAGTAGTCCGGGACGGACTTCCACAGATACGCAGTATTTT; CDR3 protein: CASSPGRTSTDTQYF
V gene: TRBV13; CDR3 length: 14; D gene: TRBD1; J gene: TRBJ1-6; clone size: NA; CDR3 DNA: TGTGCCAGCAGCTTCTGGACAGGGGCCTCACCCCTCCACTTT; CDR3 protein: CASSFWTGASPLHF
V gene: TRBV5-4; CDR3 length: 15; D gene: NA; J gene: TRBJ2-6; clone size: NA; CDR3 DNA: TGTGCCAGCAGCTTGACAACCTCTGGGGCCAACGTCCTGACTTTC; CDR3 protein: CASSLTTSGANVLTF
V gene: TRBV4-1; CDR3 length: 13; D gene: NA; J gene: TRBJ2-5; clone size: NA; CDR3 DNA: TGCGCCAGCAGCCAAGGTCGGGGAGAGACCCAGTACTTC; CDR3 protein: CASSQGRGETQYF
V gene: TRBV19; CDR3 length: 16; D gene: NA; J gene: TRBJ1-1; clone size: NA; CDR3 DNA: TGTGCCAGTAGTACCCTGGGGGAGGGTAGAAACACTGAAGCTTTCTTT; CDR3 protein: CASSTLGEGRNTEAFF
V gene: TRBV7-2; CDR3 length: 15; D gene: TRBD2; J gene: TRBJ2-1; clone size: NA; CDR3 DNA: TGTGCCAGCAGCTCCCAGCGTAGCGGGAGGGCGGGGCAGTTCTTC; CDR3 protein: CASSSQRSGRAGQFF
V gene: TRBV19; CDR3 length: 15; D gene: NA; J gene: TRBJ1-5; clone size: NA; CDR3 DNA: TGTGCCAGTAGCCCTCTCCCCAGCGGCAATCAGCCCCAGCATTTT; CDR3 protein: CASSPLPSGNQPQHF
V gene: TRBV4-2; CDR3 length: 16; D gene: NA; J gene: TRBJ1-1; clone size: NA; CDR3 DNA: TGTGCCAGCAGCCAGGGGAGTGGGCGCGGGGACACTGAAGCTTTCTTT; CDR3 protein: CASSQGSGRGDTEAFF
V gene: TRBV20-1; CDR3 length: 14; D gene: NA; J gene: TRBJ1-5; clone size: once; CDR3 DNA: TGCAGTGCTAGTCGAGGGATAGGGTCTCAGCCCCAGCATTTT; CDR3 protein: CSASRGIGSQPQHF
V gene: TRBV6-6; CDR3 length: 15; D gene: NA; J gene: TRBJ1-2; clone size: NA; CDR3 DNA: TGTGCCAGCAGTTCCCCCTCGGGGGGGCACGATGGCTACACCTTC; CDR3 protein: CASSSPSGGHDGYTF
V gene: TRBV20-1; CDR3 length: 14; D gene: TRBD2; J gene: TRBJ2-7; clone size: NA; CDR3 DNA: TGCAGTGCTCGTGGCCCGACTAGCGACTACGAGCAGTACTTC; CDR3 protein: CSARGPTSDYEQYF
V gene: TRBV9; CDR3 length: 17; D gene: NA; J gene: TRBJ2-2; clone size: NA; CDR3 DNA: TGTGCCAGCAGTTCGGTATTCCTATCGCAAAACACCGGGGAGCTGTTTTTT; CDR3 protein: CASSSVFLSQNTGELFF
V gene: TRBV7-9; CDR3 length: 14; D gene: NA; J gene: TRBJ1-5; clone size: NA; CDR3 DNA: TGTGCCAGCAGCTTGGAGACCAACAATCAGCCCCAGCATTTT; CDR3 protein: CASSLETNNQPQHF
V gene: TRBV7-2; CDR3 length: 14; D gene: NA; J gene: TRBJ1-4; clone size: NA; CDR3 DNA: TGTGCCAGCAGCTACCAGTTCGGTACGGAAAAACTGTTTTTT; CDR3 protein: CASSYQFGTEKLFF
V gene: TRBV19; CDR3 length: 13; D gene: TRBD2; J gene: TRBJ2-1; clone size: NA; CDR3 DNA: TGTGCCAGTAGTATGAGCGGGAGCTATGAGCAGTTCTTC; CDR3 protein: CASSMSGSYEQFF
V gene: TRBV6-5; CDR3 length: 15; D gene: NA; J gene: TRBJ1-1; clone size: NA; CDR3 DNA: TGTGCCAGCAGTTATTTGGACAGTTTGAGAACTGAAGCTTTCTTT; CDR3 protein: CASSYLDSLRTEAFF
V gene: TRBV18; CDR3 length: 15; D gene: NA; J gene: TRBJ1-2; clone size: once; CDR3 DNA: TGTGCCAGCTCACCCGGTCAGGAAGGGAGCTATGGCTACACCTTC; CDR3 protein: CASSPGQEGSYGYTF
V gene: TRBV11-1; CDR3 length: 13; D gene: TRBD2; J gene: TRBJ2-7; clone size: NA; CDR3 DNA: TGTGCCAGCAGCCTAGCGGATACTTACGAGCAGTACTTC; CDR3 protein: CASSLADTYEQYF
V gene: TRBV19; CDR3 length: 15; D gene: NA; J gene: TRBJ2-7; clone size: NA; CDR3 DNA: TGTGCCAGTAGCCCTGGGGGGGGGCGCCCCTACGAGCAGTACTTC; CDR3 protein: CASSPGGGRPYEQYF
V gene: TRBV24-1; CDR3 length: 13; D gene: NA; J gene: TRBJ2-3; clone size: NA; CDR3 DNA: TGTGCCACCAGTGATTTGACCACAGATACGCAGTATTTT; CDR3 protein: CATSDLTTDTQYF
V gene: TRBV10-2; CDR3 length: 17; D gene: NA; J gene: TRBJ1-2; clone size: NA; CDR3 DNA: TGCGCCAGCAGTGAGTCGATGGGGGGGACGCGCACTAGTGGCTACACCTTC; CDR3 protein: CASSESMGGTRTSGYTF
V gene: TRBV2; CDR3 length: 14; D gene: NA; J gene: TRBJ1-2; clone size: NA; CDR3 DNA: TGTGCCAGCAGGAGGGTGCAGGAGCGCTATGGCTACACCTTC; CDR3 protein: CASRRVQERYGYTF
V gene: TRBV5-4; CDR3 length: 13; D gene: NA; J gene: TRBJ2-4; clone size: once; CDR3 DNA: TGTGCCAGCAGCTTGGACAGCACATCAATTCAGTACTTC; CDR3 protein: CASSLDSTSIQYF